The rows below give T cell receptor beta chains drawn from one sample of a study of identical twins. TCRdb re-analysed the 5' RACE reads in MiXCR, keeping a single row per CDR3 protein. The sample carries around 490,000 distinct CDR3 sequences, over 12% recorded once. These data also featured in a second study, about yellow fever vaccine responses in identical twins.

The sequenced sample was CD4+ T cells sorted from blood. The receptors were gathered from a young woman in good health. Both conserved end residues are part of each CDR3. The order of the fields is D gene, clone size, J gene, V gene, CDR3 DNA, CDR3 protein. A D gene is named only where the DNA matches it firmly. For some rows the clone size is stated as once, few or many, or as a class when expanded; others skip it.

d_call: NA
clone_size: few
j_call: TRBJ1-4
v_call: TRBV6-5
cdr3_nt: TGTGCCAGCAGTTACTCCTTCGGTGAAAAACTGTTTTTT
cdr3_aa: CASSYSFGEKLFF

d_call: NA
clone_size: NA
j_call: TRBJ2-7
v_call: TRBV20-1
cdr3_nt: TGCAGTGCTAGGGGGTGGGTGGGCGAGCAGTACTTC
cdr3_aa: CSARGWVGEQYF

d_call: NA
clone_size: few
j_call: TRBJ2-2
v_call: TRBV4-1
cdr3_nt: TGCGCCAGCAGCCAAGATGCCCAGGTTGGGCAGCTGTTTTTT
cdr3_aa: CASSQDAQVGQLFF

d_call: TRBD2
clone_size: many
j_call: TRBJ2-3
v_call: TRBV12-3/TRBV12-4
cdr3_nt: TGTGCCAGCAAGCCTCCGGGACTAGCGGGGGGGCGGGCAGATACGCAGTATTTT
cdr3_aa: CASKPPGLAGGRADTQYF

d_call: NA
clone_size: few
j_call: TRBJ2-5
v_call: TRBV2
cdr3_nt: TGTGCCAGCAAAGACCCCCCGGTGGCCCAGTACTTC
cdr3_aa: CASKDPPVAQYF

d_call: TRBD1
clone_size: few
j_call: TRBJ2-1
v_call: TRBV28
cdr3_nt: TGTGCCAGCCGCAGGACAGGGGGCAATGAGCAGTTCTTC
cdr3_aa: CASRRTGGNEQFF

d_call: TRBD1
clone_size: NA
j_call: TRBJ2-7
v_call: TRBV28
cdr3_nt: TGTGCCAGCAGCCGGACAGGGATCAACTACGAGCAGTACTTC
cdr3_aa: CASSRTGINYEQYF

d_call: NA
clone_size: NA
j_call: TRBJ2-5
v_call: TRBV29-1
cdr3_nt: TGCAGCGTTCGGGGGAACCAAGAGACCCAGTACTTC
cdr3_aa: CSVRGNQETQYF

d_call: TRBD1
clone_size: few
j_call: TRBJ1-5
v_call: TRBV24-1
cdr3_nt: TGTGCCACCGGAGGGACAGGGAGCTTCAATCAGCCCCAGCATTTT
cdr3_aa: CATGGTGSFNQPQHF

d_call: NA
clone_size: NA
j_call: TRBJ1-2
v_call: TRBV7-2
cdr3_nt: TGTGCCAGCAGCCGAGACGGTGTGGGGGCCTATGGCTACACCTTC
cdr3_aa: CASSRDGVGAYGYTF

d_call: TRBD2
clone_size: NA
j_call: TRBJ2-1
v_call: TRBV12-3/TRBV12-4
cdr3_nt: TGTGCCAGCAGTATCCCGGGACTAGGTCGTTATGAGCAGTTCTTC
cdr3_aa: CASSIPGLGRYEQFF

d_call: TRBD1
clone_size: many
j_call: TRBJ2-3
v_call: TRBV10-3
cdr3_nt: TGTGCCACCAGGACAGGGGTGTTCACAGATACGCAGTATTTT
cdr3_aa: CATRTGVFTDTQYF

d_call: NA
clone_size: few
j_call: TRBJ2-2
v_call: TRBV20-1
cdr3_nt: TGCAGTGCTAGACCTACAGGGTCCGCGAACACCGGGGAGCTGTTTTTT
cdr3_aa: CSARPTGSANTGELFF

d_call: TRBD2
clone_size: NA
j_call: TRBJ2-7
v_call: TRBV10-3
cdr3_nt: TGTGCCATCAGTGATGGGCTAGCGGGAGGTCGGGAGCAGTACTTC
cdr3_aa: CAISDGLAGGREQYF

d_call: NA
clone_size: NA
j_call: TRBJ2-2
v_call: TRBV6-1
cdr3_nt: TGTGCCAGTTCTGGCACGCAGGCCACCGGGGAGCTGTTTTTT
cdr3_aa: CASSGTQATGELFF

d_call: NA
clone_size: NA
j_call: TRBJ1-1
v_call: TRBV5-1
cdr3_nt: TGCGCCAGCAGCCGAGAGGCCGAAGCTTTCTTT
cdr3_aa: CASSREAEAFF

d_call: TRBD2
clone_size: NA
j_call: TRBJ2-1
v_call: TRBV7-9
cdr3_nt: TGTGCCAGCAGCCCTATAGCGGGGGGGTCGCATGAGCAGTTCTTC
cdr3_aa: CASSPIAGGSHEQFF

d_call: NA
clone_size: NA
j_call: TRBJ2-2
v_call: TRBV3-1
cdr3_nt: TGTGCCAGCAGCCGTCTGACAGGGAACACCGGGGAGCTGTTTTTT
cdr3_aa: CASSRLTGNTGELFF

d_call: NA
clone_size: once
j_call: TRBJ2-1
v_call: TRBV7-9
cdr3_nt: TGTGCCAGCAGCATCGCGGGGCCATACAATGAGCAGTTCTTC
cdr3_aa: CASSIAGPYNEQFF

d_call: TRBD1
clone_size: few
j_call: TRBJ1-1
v_call: TRBV7-6
cdr3_nt: TGTGCCAGCAGCTTAATCGGGACAGGGGACCCGAACACTGAAGCTTTCTTT
cdr3_aa: CASSLIGTGDPNTEAFF

d_call: TRBD2
clone_size: NA
j_call: TRBJ2-1
v_call: TRBV11-2
cdr3_nt: TGTGCCAGCAGTTCCCCCGCGTGGCTAGCGGGTGAAAATGAGCAGTTCTTC
cdr3_aa: CASSSPAWLAGENEQFF

d_call: TRBD2
clone_size: NA
j_call: TRBJ2-3
v_call: TRBV24-1
cdr3_nt: TGTGCCACCAGTGATTCGGCTAGCGGGAGACCAGATACGCAGTATTTT
cdr3_aa: CATSDSASGRPDTQYF

d_call: NA
clone_size: NA
j_call: TRBJ1-2
v_call: TRBV12-3/TRBV12-4
cdr3_nt: TGTGCCAGCAGCCCCCTGCGGGGGCGGGGCTACACCTTC
cdr3_aa: CASSPLRGRGYTF

d_call: TRBD2
clone_size: NA
j_call: TRBJ2-3
v_call: TRBV20-1
cdr3_nt: TGCAGTGCCAAGACTAGCGGGAGACTAGATACGCAGTATTTT
cdr3_aa: CSAKTSGRLDTQYF